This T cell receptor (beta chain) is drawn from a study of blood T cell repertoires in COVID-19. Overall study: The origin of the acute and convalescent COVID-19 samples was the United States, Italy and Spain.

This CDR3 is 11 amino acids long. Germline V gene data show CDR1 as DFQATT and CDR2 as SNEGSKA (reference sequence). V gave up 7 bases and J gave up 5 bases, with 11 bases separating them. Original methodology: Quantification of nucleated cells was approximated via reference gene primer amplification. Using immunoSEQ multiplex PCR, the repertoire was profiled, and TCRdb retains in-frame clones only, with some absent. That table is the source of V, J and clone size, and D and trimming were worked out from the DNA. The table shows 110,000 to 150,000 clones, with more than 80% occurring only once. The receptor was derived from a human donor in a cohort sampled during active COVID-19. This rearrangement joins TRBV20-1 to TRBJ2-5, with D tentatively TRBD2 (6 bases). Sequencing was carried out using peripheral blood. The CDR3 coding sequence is TGCAGTGAGAGCCGGGGGGAGACCCAGTACTTC. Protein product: CSESRGETQYF.